This TCR beta chain derives from a study of CD8 T cells in ankylosing spondylitis. Study results and caveats: Disease-associated clones were CD8+ and fairly uncommon in peripheral blood.

One entry per CDR3 protein results from TCRdb running MiXCR on the 5' RACE reads. This table has around 330,000 distinct CDR3 sequences, more than 9% appearing once. To note about this clonotype: Its specificity is not known.

The CDR3 covers 12 residues. Germline V gene lookup returns CDR1 SEHNR and CDR2 FQNEAQ (reference sequence). Between the trimmed V and J ends, which lost 5 bases and 7 bases, there was a span of 12 bases. Sequenced sample: blood, either unsorted or a sorted T cell fraction (not recorded which). This sequence originates from a female donor with ankylosing spondylitis or in good health (not recorded which). The J gene is TRBJ2-7, the V gene TRBV7-9; the D call may be TRBD1 or TRBD2 (6 bases each). CDR3 DNA: TGTGCCAGCAGCAACACAGGGAGGGAGCAGTACTTC. Translating gives CASSNTGREQYF.